This TCR beta chain was identified during a study of blood T cell repertoires in COVID-19. Study-wide background: Donors in the United States, Italy and Spain gave samples during acute or convalescent COVID-19. PBMCs, B-cell-depleted T cells, or T cells provided the cDNA or gDNA that made up the material.

In the original analysis: Estimates of nucleated cell counts were drawn from the amplification of reference gene primers. The protocol was immunoSEQ multiplex PCR, while the TCRdb copy is restricted to in-frame clones and leaves out a portion. The V and J calls and clone size are taken from that table; D and trimming were inferred from the DNA. The sample gives under 110,000 clones, over 80% of which show up once; over 5.5% is in the top ten. Germline V lookup: CDR1 SGHDT, CDR2 YYEEEE. V was shortened by 0 bases and J by 2 bases, with 12 bases between the two germline ends. The CDR3 covers 15 residues.

J is TRBJ2-7 and V is TRBV5-6; possible D gene TRBD1, 6 bases. Sequencing input: peripheral blood. The receptor was isolated from a man aged 50-60 years with active COVID-19. This chain's CDR3 is CASSLEPGEPYEQYF. The CDR3 nucleotides are TGTGCCAGCAGCTTGGAGCCAGGGGAGCCCTACGAGCAGTACTTC. Full variable domain (rest looked up from reference TRBV5-6 and TRBJ2-7): DAGVTQSPTHLIKTRGQQVTLRCSPKSGHDTVSWYQQALGQGPQFIFQYYEEEERQRGNFPDRFSGHQFPNYSSELNVNALLLGDSALYLCASSLEPGEPYEQYFGPGTRLTVT.